Listed here are 30 T cell receptor beta chains from one sample, sequenced in a study of cytomegalovirus exposure and HLA in healthy donors. Vbeta (60) and Jbeta (13) primers were used in the PCR. Produced via immunoSEQ multiplex PCR; TCRdb's table is partial and in-frame only. The sample consists of 95,000 to 150,000 clones, approximately 65% of them appearing once. Source material: PBMCs. The source of these receptors is a man aged 18 to 30 in good health and CMV-seronegative.

This chain links TRBV19 with TRBJ1-4, with 9 nucleotides matching TRBD1. The CDR3 extends over 15 amino acids. Looked up from germline, CDR1 is LNHDA and CDR2 is SQIVND (reference sequence). Unmatched junction bases numbered 6, after V lost 5 bases and J lost 5 bases. The CDR3, as DNA: TGTGCCAGTAGTGTCGGACAGGGGATCAATGAAAAACTGTTTTTT. Its protein is CASSVGQGINEKLFF.

The table lists this clone with a few counts. The CDR3 DNA reads as TGTGCCTGGAACAAGGGCCTAATGGGGCGGACCATGAACACTGAAGCTTTCTTT. Translated, it gives CAWNKGLMGRTMNTEAFF. The chain couples TRBV30 to TRBJ1-1; the D gene is possibly TRBD1 (5 bases). V was trimmed by 4 bases and J by 0 bases, leaving 24 bases between them. The CDR3 is made up of 18 amino acids. The germline V gene encodes CDR1 GTSNPN and CDR2 SVGIG (reference sequence).

V usage is TRBV5-1 and J usage is TRBJ2-5; D not certain. Per the germline V gene, CDR1 is SGHRS and CDR2 is YFSETQ. The V gene lost 0 bases and the J gene lost 2 bases, with 8 bases spanning the gap. The CDR3 runs to 14 residues. In nucleotides, the CDR3 is TGCGCCAGCAGCTTGGTTGGAGAGCAAGAGACCCAGTACTTC. It codes for CASSLVGEQETQYF.

The chain is built from TRBV7-9 and TRBJ1-5; D is unresolved. V shed 1 base and J shed 1 base, with 5 bases lying between them. Germline CDR1 SEHNR, CDR2 FQNEAQ (reference sequence). This CDR3 comprises 14 residues. The CDR3 DNA sequence: TGTGCCAGCAGCTTAGACTCGAGCAATCAGCCCCAGCATTTT. Protein: CASSLDSSNQPQHF.

The chain combines TRBV30 with TRBJ2-3, with 9 bases fitting TRBD2. This CDR3 comprises 15 residues. The V and J ends lost 0 bases and 1 base, in that order; junction bases with no gene match: 2. Germline loops: CDR1 GTSNPN, CDR2 SVGIG (reference sequence). The CDR3 here is CAWSVTSGRTDTQYF. The CDR3 bases are TGTGCCTGGAGTGTAACTAGCGGGCGCACAGATACGCAGTATTTT.

V and J are TRBV5-1 and TRBJ2-1; 9 bases are a match to TRBD1. CDR1 SGHRS and CDR2 YFSETQ come from the germline V gene. The CDR3 length is 13 residues. V lost 6 bases, J lost 8 bases, and 6 bases stayed unmatched. The CDR3 region has the DNA TGCGCCAGCAAGGGACAGGGTCCCTATGAGCAGTTCTTC. Translating gives CASKGQGPYEQFF.

This clone came up a few times. The chain carries TRBV27 and TRBJ1-2; D perhaps matches TRBD1 (6 bases). The CDR3 sequence is 16 residues long. Trimming removed 1 base from V and 0 bases from J, with 12 bases in between. CDR1 is MNHEY and CDR2 is SMNVEV in the germline V gene (reference sequence). The CDR3 loop is CASSLFGQGPNYGYTF. The CDR3 DNA sequence: TGTGCCAGCAGTTTATTTGGGCAGGGGCCTAACTATGGCTACACCTTC.

The J gene is TRBJ1-5, the V gene TRBV19, with 8 bases fitting TRBD1. The CDR3 sequence is 17 residues long. The ends lost 4 bases at V and 0 bases at J; junction bases unmatched: 8. Germline lookup yields CDR1 LNHDA and CDR2 SQIVND (reference sequence). The CDR3 DNA follows: TGTGCCAGTAGTACCCTCGGACAGGGCGGTAGCAATCAGCCCCAGCATTTT. Encoded protein: CASSTLGQGGSNQPQHF. The full variable domain, with the rest looked up from reference TRBV19 and TRBJ1-5, is DGGITQSPKYLFRKEGQNVTLSCEQNLNHDAMYWYRQDPGQGLRLIYYSQIVNDFQKGDIAEGYSVSREKKESFPLTVTSAQKNPTAFYLCASSTLGQGGSNQPQHFGDGTRLSIL.

The J gene is TRBJ2-7, the V gene TRBV6-1; D may be TRBD2 (6 bases). The V end lost 6 bases, the J end lost 6 bases, and 15 bases lay between the germline ends. CDR3 size: 13 residues. Looked up from germline, CDR1 is MNHNS and CDR2 is SASEGT. The CDR3 spells CASRWGTPIEQYF. The CDR3, as DNA: TGTGCCAGCAGGTGGGGGACTCCCATCGAGCAGTACTTC.

The chain recombines TRBV29-1 with TRBJ2-5; D is perhaps TRBD1 (6 bases). CDR3 length equals 14 residues. CDR1 SQVTM and CDR2 ANQGSEA come from the germline V gene. The ends were cut back, 0 bases at V and 5 bases at J, with 13 bases in the middle. For the CDR3, the DNA is TGCAGCGTTGAAGATCCAGGGGCGAGGGAGACCCAGTACTTC. Translating gives CSVEDPGARETQYF.

The genes are TRBV7-8 and TRBJ2-1; 9 positions agree with TRBD1. After removal of 2 bases from V and 7 bases from J, the junction contained 12 bases not matched to a gene. Germline CDR1 reads SGHVS; CDR2 reads FQNEAQ. This CDR3 is built from 17 residues. CDR3 sequence (DNA): TGTGCCAGCAGCTTATACCAAACCGGGACAGGGTCAAATGAGCAGTTCTTC. Translating gives CASSLYQTGTGSNEQFF.

The chain links TRBV4-1 to TRBJ2-3; D is uncertain. Germline V gives CDR1 MGHRA, CDR2 YSYEKL. V was trimmed by 1 base and J by 3 bases, leaving 17 bases between them. There are 17 residues in the CDR3. The CDR3 DNA reads TGCGCCAGCAGCCAAGTGACGGTGGCATGGAGTACAGATACGCAGTATTTT. It codes for CASSQVTVAWSTDTQYF.

The V gene is TRBV7-9, the J gene TRBJ2-1; 12 bases map to TRBD1. J was trimmed by 6 bases and V by 4 bases; bases with no gene match: 13. The CDR3 is 18 amino acids. Germline V gene sequence: CDR1 SEHNR, CDR2 FQNEAQ (reference sequence). CDR3 sequence (DNA): TGTGCCAGCAGCTCGCGCATTCCGGGACAGGGGGCGTTCAATGAGCAGTTCTTC. Protein product: CASSSRIPGQGAFNEQFF.

The CDR3: CASSLGQGPGIGSYEQYF. The CDR3 coding sequence is TGTGCCAGCAGCCTAGGACAGGGGCCGGGTATTGGGTCCTACGAGCAGTACTTC. The J gene is TRBJ2-7, the V gene TRBV27, with 9 nucleotides matching TRBD1. This CDR3 region has 18 residues. V lost 6 bases to trimming and J lost 1 base; unmatched junction nucleotides: 16. Germline assignment: CDR1 MNHEY and CDR2 SMNVEV (reference sequence).

This chain links TRBV5-1 with TRBJ2-5; D possibly corresponds to TRBD1 (5 bases). The germline CDR1 and CDR2 sequences are SGHRS and YFSETQ. This CDR3 has 13 residues. V was shortened by 0 bases and J by 4 bases, with 7 bases between the two germline ends. CDR3 nucleotides: TGCGCCAGCAGCTTGGAGGGGCTAGAGACCCAGTACTTC. Translating it yields CASSLEGLETQYF.

The gene calls are TRBV5-1 and TRBJ2-3; weak D call: TRBD2 (7 bases). The CDR3 loop spans 16 amino acids. The V end was cut by 5 bases, the J end by 2 bases, with 18 bases between. Germline-derived CDR1 and CDR2 are SGHRS and YFSETQ. CDR3 residues: CASRGGAGVFTDTQYF. The CDR3 region has the DNA TGCGCCAGCAGGGGAGGGGCAGGGGTCTTCACAGATACGCAGTATTTT.

The rearrangement joins TRBV6-5 to TRBJ2-3; possibly TRBD2 for D (5 bases). Trimming shortened V by 2 bases and J by 2 bases, and 11 bases separated the two germline ends. Looked up from germline, CDR1 is MNHEY and CDR2 is SVGAGI. The CDR3 is made up of 15 amino acids. DNA for the CDR3: TGTGCCAGCAGTTACCCGAGGGAACTCACAGATACGCAGTATTTT. Its translation: CASSYPRELTDTQYF.

This clone has a handful of counts. The genes are TRBV25-1 and TRBJ2-1; 9 positions agree with TRBD1. The junction had 6 bases not matched to a gene; V was cut back by 6 bases and J by 6 bases. Germline CDR1 and CDR2: MGHDK and SYGVNS. This CDR3 is built from 14 residues. The CDR3 DNA reads TGTGCCAGCAGGGGGACAGGGTTTGTCAATGAGCAGTTCTTC. Its protein is CASRGTGFVNEQFF.

This sequence joins TRBV27 and TRBJ2-1; D is perhaps TRBD2 (6 bases). Trimming removed 3 bases at V and 10 bases at J, with 22 bases between. The CDR3 totals 16 residues. Germline V gene sequence: CDR1 MNHEY, CDR2 SMNVEV (reference sequence). The CDR3: CASSLREEDYRDEQFF. The CDR3 DNA sequence: TGTGCCAGCAGTTTGAGGGAGGAGGACTATAGGGACGAGCAGTTCTTC.

V and J are TRBV5-1 and TRBJ1-2, with D maybe TRBD1 (6 bases). This CDR3 spans 14 amino acids. The germline CDR1 and CDR2 sequences are SGHRS and YFSETQ. The germline V and J ends were trimmed by 1 base and 4 bases, with 11 bases remaining between them. CDR3 nucleotides: TGCGCCAGCAGCTTGCGGACAGACGGCTATGGCTACACCTTC. Protein: CASSLRTDGYGYTF.

This clone was found once. The genes are TRBV9 and TRBJ1-2; weak D call: TRBD1 (5 bases). CDR1 and CDR2 from the germline V gene are SGDLS and YYNGEE. This CDR3 has 15 residues. V was clipped by 0 bases and J by 5 bases, with 14 bases between them. The CDR3 DNA is TGTGCCAGCAGCGTAGCGACGACAGTACAATATGGCTACACCTTC. As protein: CASSVATTVQYGYTF.

As regards this clone: At one boundary the junction diverges from the germline segment, which might be a read error. The chain joins TRBV7-9 to TRBJ2-7; 10 bases fit TRBD2. CDR1 is SEHNR, CDR2 FQNEAQ, per germline (reference sequence). The CDR3 sequence is 16 residues long. CDR3 sequence (DNA): TGTTCCAGCAGCCGACTAGCGGGTCAGGCTTCCTACGAGCAGTACTTC. Protein sequence: CSSSRLAGQASYEQYF. Full variable domain (rest looked up from reference TRBV7-9 and TRBJ2-7): DTGVSQNPRHKITKRGQNVTFRCDPISEHNRLYWYRQTLGQGPEFLTYFQNEAQLEKSRLLSDRFSAERPKGSFSTLEIQRTEQGDSAMYLCSSSRLAGQASYEQYFGPGTRLTVT.

The V call is TRBV4-1, the J call TRBJ1-3; TRBD1 matches 8 bases. Trimming cost V 1 base and J 4 bases; bases outside gene matches: 21. Germline CDR1 reads MGHRA; CDR2 reads YSYEKL. The CDR3 is 21 residues long. The CDR3: CASSQAPQKPLWQGAGNTIYF. The CDR3 DNA sequence: TGCGCCAGCAGCCAAGCCCCCCAAAAGCCCCTTTGGCAGGGGGCCGGAAACACCATATATTTT.

This clone was recorded a few times. The chain couples TRBV27 to TRBJ2-3, with D hard to call. Between the trimmed V and J ends, which lost 5 bases and 6 bases, there was a span of 9 bases. The V gene's germline CDR1 is MNHEY and CDR2 SMNVEV (reference sequence). The CDR3 is made up of 12 amino acids. The CDR3 coding sequence is TGTGCCAGCAGTCGGGTACGGGATACGCAGTATTTT. It translates to CASSRVRDTQYF.

The chain has TRBV29-1 and TRBJ2-1, with 15 bases aligning to TRBD2. The CDR3 totals 18 residues. Germline-derived CDR1 and CDR2 are SQVTM and ANQGSEA. V gave up 3 bases and J gave up 4 bases; unmatched junction bases: 10. The CDR3 loop is CSVEGTSGRKRSYNEQFF. CDR3 DNA: TGCAGCGTTGAGGGGACTAGCGGGAGGAAGCGGTCTTACAATGAGCAGTTCTTC.

This rearrangement joins TRBV7-2 to TRBJ1-2, with TRBD1 identical over 7 bases. The germline V gene has CDR1 SGHTA and CDR2 FQGNSA. This CDR3 has 16 amino acids. With V trimmed by 5 bases and J by 4 bases, 13 bases remained unmatched. The DNA of the CDR3 is TGTGCCAGCAGCATCGGGACAGCTGGTTTCTCCTATGGCTACACCTTC. This codes for CASSIGTAGFSYGYTF. The variable domain in full, completed from reference TRBV7-2 and TRBJ1-2, reads GAGVSQSPSNKVTEKGKDVELRCDPISGHTALYWYRQSLGQGLEFLIYFQGNSAPDKSGLPSDRFSAERTGGSVSTLTIQRTQQEDSAVYLCASSIGTAGFSYGYTFGSGTRLTVV.

The chain carries TRBV6-5 and TRBJ2-7; 14 nucleotides line up with TRBD2. Per the germline V gene, CDR1 is MNHEY and CDR2 is SVGAGI. V trimming: 4 bases; J trimming: 2 bases; junction bases outside the gene matches: 1. CDR3 length equals 15 residues. The CDR3 DNA is TGTGCCAGCAGTTTGACTAGCGGGGGGGCCTACGAGCAGTACTTC. Encoded protein: CASSLTSGGAYEQYF.

In DNA form, the CDR3 reads TGTGCCAGCATCCGACGCGGGACGAGAACTGAAGCTTTCTTT. This gives the protein CASIRRGTRTEAFF. This chain joins TRBV6-1 and TRBJ1-1, with a possible D match to TRBD1 (5 bases). The CDR3 totals 14 residues. The germline CDR1 and CDR2 sequences are MNHNS and SASEGT. Between the trimmed V and J ends, which lost 7 bases and 5 bases, there was a span of 17 bases.

J is TRBJ2-3 and V is TRBV30; the D gene is possibly TRBD2 (6 bases). The CDR3 has 15 residues. The V gene lost 8 bases and the J gene lost 0 bases, with 18 bases spanning the gap. CDR1 and CDR2 from the germline V gene are GTSNPN and SVGIG (reference sequence). In nucleotides, the CDR3 is TGTGCCGTAGCCGGGACTCAAACTAGCACAGATACGCAGTATTTT. Protein: CAVAGTQTSTDTQYF.

The chain uses TRBV7-9 and TRBJ1-2; the match to TRBD1 covers 9 bases. V lost 5 bases, J lost 7 bases, and 8 bases stayed unmatched. Germline CDR1 and CDR2: SEHNR and FQNEAQ (reference sequence). The CDR3 is 14 residues long. The CDR3 reads CASSPRDRAIGYTF. CDR3 coding DNA: TGTGCCAGCAGCCCTAGGGACAGGGCCATTGGCTACACCTTC.